A single sample gave rise to the 18 T cell receptor beta chains below, sequenced in a study of CD8 T cells in ankylosing spondylitis. Overall study results and limits: Made up of about eight highly homologous variants, a TCR beta motif appeared characteristic of ankylosing spondylitis blood.

MiXCR was run by TCRdb on the 5' RACE reads, yielding one entry per CDR3 protein. Found here are some 840,000 distinct CDR3 sequences, roughly 10% of them singletons; the top ten hold approximately 0.51%. These receptors' antigens are unknown. The sequenced sample was blood, either unsorted or a sorted T cell fraction (not recorded which). The origin of the receptors is a male donor with ankylosing spondylitis.

The chain joins TRBV28 to TRBJ1-3; D gene uncertain. Trimming took off 5 bases at V and 2 bases at J, with 10 bases between the two ends. Germline CDR1 reads MDHEN; CDR2 reads SYDVKM. The CDR3 is 14 residues long. In nucleotides, the CDR3 is TGTGCCAGCAGTCGAACAGCGACTGGAAACACCATATATTTT. Protein sequence: CASSRTATGNTIYF.

This sequence joins TRBV7-9 and TRBJ2-1; 12 positions agree with TRBD1. The length of the CDR3 is 14 residues. Trimming took 6 bases from V and 8 from J; bases not matched to a gene: 5. Looked up from germline, CDR1 is SEHNR and CDR2 is FQNEAQ (reference sequence). The CDR3 loop is CASRPGQGADEQFF. Written as DNA, the CDR3 is TGTGCCAGCAGGCCGGGACAGGGGGCCGATGAGCAGTTCTTC.

This clonotype was found a few times. The J gene is TRBJ2-7, the V gene TRBV27; TRBD1 matches 7 bases. This CDR3 contains 14 residues. V was pared by 3 bases and J by 5 bases, with 7 bases of the junction left unmatched. Germline V gene data show CDR1 as MNHEY and CDR2 as SMNVEV (reference sequence). The CDR3 is CASSFLDRVDEQYF. CDR3 coding DNA: TGTGCCAGCAGTTTTTTAGACAGGGTAGACGAGCAGTACTTC.

In this sample, this clonotype turned up many times. A junction boundary mismatches the germline segment, possibly from a read error. This sequence joins TRBV29-1 and TRBJ2-3; a possible D gene is TRBD2 (5 bases). CDR1 and CDR2 from the germline V gene are SQVTM and ANQGSEA. This CDR3 is built from 13 residues. CDR3 DNA: TGCAGCGCTGAACGGACTGTCACAGATACGCAGTATTTT. It translates to CSAERTVTDTQYF.

At least ten counts were recorded for this clonotype. The chain couples TRBV4-3 to TRBJ2-5; the D gene could be TRBD1 or TRBD2 (6 bases each). This CDR3 comprises 15 residues. From germline, CDR1 is LGHNA and CDR2 YSLEER. V lost 4 bases and J lost 2, with 14 bases in between. CDR3 protein: CASSLRGLAQETQYF. CDR3 in DNA: TGCGCCAGCAGCCTCCGGGGGCTAGCTCAAGAGACCCAGTACTTC.

This clonotype was detected a few times. This chain uses TRBV7-2 with TRBJ2-5; D remains ambiguous. The CDR3 is 16 amino acids. Trimming took off 1 base at V and 4 bases at J, with 16 bases between the two ends. The germline V gene encodes CDR1 SGHTA and CDR2 FQGNSA. CDR3 in DNA: TGTGCCAGCAGCTTAGAAATTGGAGCCCTAGGAGAGACCCAGTACTTC. It specifies CASSLEIGALGETQYF.

A few counts support this clonotype. The chain employs TRBV12-3 or TRBV12-4 and TRBJ2-1; 8 bases line up with TRBD1. The CDR3 is 17 residues long. The V and J ends lost 3 bases and 7 bases, in that order; junction bases with no gene match: 14. CDR3 DNA: TGTGCCAGCAGTTTGGGCGGGCAGGGGGCCTACGGAAATGAGCAGTTCTTC. Translating it yields CASSLGGQGAYGNEQFF.

A remark on this clonotype: This likely comes from a read error, as the CDR3 has no conserved phenylalanine or tryptophan at its end. The rearrangement joins TRBV20-1 to TRBJ2-1, with 11 bases aligning to TRBD2. The CDR3 has 17 residues. Germline-derived CDR1 and CDR2 are DFQATT and SNEGSKA (reference sequence). J lost 6 bases, V lost 1 base, and 11 bases had no gene match. The CDR3 DNA reads as TGCAGTGCTAGAGGCCCCATAGCGGGAGGGAACCCCAATGAGCAGTTCATC. Amino acid sequence: CSARGPIAGGNPNEQFI.

This clonotype showed up just a few times. The CDR3 DNA follows: TGTGCCAGCAGCCTCAGGGGTGTGCAGTATTTT. This gives the protein CASSLRGVQYF. The J gene is TRBJ2-3, the V gene TRBV7-2, with a weak D call TRBD1 (6 bases). This CDR3 is built from 11 residues. Germline CDR1 and CDR2: SGHTA and FQGNSA. Trimming took 5 bases from V and 11 from J, leaving 11 bases between them.

This clonotype was seen only a few times. The V and J genes are TRBV6-5 and TRBJ2-1; D is undetermined. Per germline, CDR1 MNHEY and CDR2 SVGAGI. The germline V and J ends were trimmed by 2 bases and 0 bases, with 8 bases remaining between them. CDR3 length equals 15 residues. The CDR3 sequence: CASSYDESSYNEQFF. The CDR3 region has the DNA TGTGCCAGCAGTTACGACGAGAGCTCCTACAATGAGCAGTTCTTC.

Comment on this clonotype: A much larger clone differs by one base, so this may be a read error. Because the CDR3's place on the DNA is in doubt, the DNA is left out and the CDR3 is given as listed by TCRdb. V gene TRBV25-1 combines with J gene TRBJ1-3; the listed D gene, TRBD1, was not tested against the DNA. CDR1 and CDR2 (germline): MGHDK, SYGVNS. Ends included, the CDR3 has 13 residues. CDR3 in amino acids: CASSFGAGNTIFF.

This clonotype was seen a few times. The chain employs TRBV20-1 and TRBJ2-1; D possibly corresponds to TRBD2 (6 bases). This CDR3 is 17 amino acids long. Germline CDR1 and CDR2: DFQATT and SNEGSKA (reference sequence). The germline V and J ends were trimmed by 4 bases and 1 base, with 20 bases remaining between them. This chain's CDR3 is CSAIPVRAEGSYNEQFF. The CDR3 DNA sequence: TGCAGTGCTATCCCCGTCAGAGCGGAGGGGTCCTACAATGAGCAGTTCTTC.

The chain uses TRBV6-2 or TRBV6-3 and TRBJ2-7; possibly TRBD1 or TRBD2 for D (5 bases each). The CDR3 spans 13 residues. Between the trimmed V and J ends, which lost 10 bases and 4 bases, there was a span of 17 bases. The germline gives CDR1 MNHEY, CDR2 SVGEGT. The CDR3 bases are TGTGCCACACGGGACCGAAGGGGATACGAGCAGTACTTC. It encodes CATRDRRGYEQYF.

This clonotype appeared a few times. This sequence joins TRBV7-6 and TRBJ2-1; 8 bases line up with TRBD2. V shed 5 bases and J 4 bases; nucleotides not matched to a gene: 4. This CDR3 is 14 amino acids long. CDR1 is SGHVS, CDR2 FNYEAQ, per germline. CDR3 sequence (DNA): TGTGCCAGCAGCGTGACTAGCGCGTACAATGAGCAGTTCTTC. It yields the protein CASSVTSAYNEQFF. The full variable domain, completed using reference TRBV7-6 and TRBJ2-1, is GAGVSQSPRYKVTKRGQDVALRCDPISGHVSLYWYRQALGQGPEFLTYFNYEAQQDKSGLPNDRFSAERPEGSISTLTIQRTEQRDSAMYRCASSVTSAYNEQFFGPGTRLTVL.

This clonotype was recorded a few times. In DNA form, the CDR3 reads TGTGCCAGCAGCTTTATTAACTATGGCTACACCTTC. Translation gives CASSFINYGYTF. This sequence joins TRBV7-8 and TRBJ1-2; unclear D gene. There are 12 residues in the CDR3. The V end lost 3 bases, the J end lost 1 base, and 3 bases lay between the germline ends. Per germline, CDR1 SGHVS and CDR2 FQNEAQ.

The chain has TRBV20-1 and TRBJ2-5; D possibly corresponds to TRBD2 (6 bases). This CDR3 region has 13 residues. Germline CDR1 and CDR2: DFQATT and SNEGSKA (reference sequence). Trimming removed 5 bases from V and 5 bases from J, with 15 bases in between. The CDR3 protein is CSAHSRGLETQYF. Here the CDR3 DNA reads TGCAGTGCTCACTCTCGGGGGTTGGAGACCCAGTACTTC.

This clonotype was counted ten times or more. This chain links TRBV6-2 or TRBV6-3 with TRBJ1-1; 9 bases agree with TRBD1. CDR3 size: 13 residues. The V gene end was trimmed by 6 bases and the J gene end by 6 bases; junction bases not matched to a gene: 5. CDR1 MNHEY and CDR2 SVGEGT come from the germline V gene. This CDR3 reads CASRRQGGPEAFF. In DNA form, the CDR3 reads TGTGCCAGCAGGCGACAGGGGGGGCCTGAAGCTTTCTTT.

This clonotype has more than one count but fewer than ten. This chain joins TRBV4-3 and TRBJ2-3; perhaps TRBD1 as D (5 bases). Germline V gene sequence: CDR1 LGHNA, CDR2 YSLEER. V shed 2 bases and J shed 1 base, with 19 bases lying between them. CDR3 length: 18 amino acids. The DNA for the CDR3 is TGCGCCAGCAGCCAAACCATCCCCCAGGGTTACGGCACAGATACGCAGTATTTT. Amino acids: CASSQTIPQGYGTDTQYF.